The rows below give T cell receptor beta chains drawn from one sample of a study of OX40 agonist ivuxolimab in advanced cancers. The data were produced by immunoSEQ multiplex PCR, yet TCRdb's version contains in-frame clones alone and is incomplete. The sample records approximately 58,000 clones, approximately 90% being singletons. This specimen consisted of CD4+ or CD8+ T cells sorted from blood, obtained in a trial of the OX40 agonist ivuxolimab. The receptor source for this set is an adult with an advanced solid tumor such as melanoma, head and neck, liver or kidney cancer. CDR3s include the opening cysteine and the closing phenylalanine or tryptophan. The order of the fields is CDR3 protein, V gene, clone size, J gene, D gene. A D gene is named only where the DNA matches it firmly. A clone size is listed for some rows: how often the clone was seen (once, few, many), or a class if it is expanded.

CDR3 protein: CASSLGQYIEQYF
V gene: TRBV7-8
clone size: NA
J gene: TRBJ2-7
D gene: NA

CDR3 protein: CASSPYANSGNTIYF
V gene: TRBV7-2
clone size: NA
J gene: TRBJ1-3
D gene: NA

CDR3 protein: CASSQYRGRQETQYF
V gene: TRBV28
clone size: NA
J gene: TRBJ2-5
D gene: TRBD1

CDR3 protein: CASSSAGAPGDEQFF
V gene: TRBV11-2
clone size: NA
J gene: TRBJ2-1
D gene: TRBD2

CDR3 protein: CASIKPGQGSGYTF
V gene: TRBV28
clone size: NA
J gene: TRBJ1-2
D gene: TRBD1

CDR3 protein: CASGSSFISSYEQYF
V gene: TRBV12-5
clone size: NA
J gene: TRBJ2-7
D gene: NA

CDR3 protein: CASSTLWGGSSYEQYF
V gene: TRBV23-1
clone size: NA
J gene: TRBJ2-7
D gene: TRBD2

CDR3 protein: CASSIPWDPNQPQHF
V gene: TRBV19
clone size: few
J gene: TRBJ1-5
D gene: NA

CDR3 protein: CASSPIQGADTQYF
V gene: TRBV11-3
clone size: NA
J gene: TRBJ2-3
D gene: NA

CDR3 protein: CASNKHQREEGELFF
V gene: TRBV7-9
clone size: NA
J gene: TRBJ2-2
D gene: TRBD2

CDR3 protein: CASSSELFYNEQFF
V gene: TRBV7-9
clone size: NA
J gene: TRBJ2-1
D gene: NA

CDR3 protein: CASGLLIGQPYTGELFF
V gene: TRBV12-5
clone size: NA
J gene: TRBJ2-2
D gene: NA

CDR3 protein: CSVGGNTGELFF
V gene: TRBV29-1
clone size: medium-sized
J gene: TRBJ2-2
D gene: NA

CDR3 protein: CASSFRRGLRENEQFF
V gene: TRBV7-9
clone size: once
J gene: TRBJ2-1
D gene: NA

CDR3 protein: CASSAGTEAFF
V gene: TRBV7-9
clone size: NA
J gene: TRBJ1-1
D gene: NA

CDR3 protein: CASSQERGSTDTQYF
V gene: TRBV14
clone size: once
J gene: TRBJ2-3
D gene: NA

CDR3 protein: CASSLSEGLRETQYF
V gene: TRBV7-9
clone size: few
J gene: TRBJ2-5
D gene: NA

CDR3 protein: CASSFGGGVAYEQYF
V gene: TRBV27
clone size: NA
J gene: TRBJ2-7
D gene: NA

CDR3 protein: CASSQDHEQYF
V gene: TRBV4-3
clone size: NA
J gene: TRBJ2-7
D gene: NA

CDR3 protein: CASSLPTRNTEAFF
V gene: TRBV7-9
clone size: NA
J gene: TRBJ1-1
D gene: NA

CDR3 protein: CASSLAGSYTEAFF
V gene: TRBV5-1
clone size: NA
J gene: TRBJ1-1
D gene: NA

CDR3 protein: CASSQDQGTGPTGELFF
V gene: TRBV4-3
clone size: NA
J gene: TRBJ2-2
D gene: TRBD1

CDR3 protein: CASSTTSVTQYF
V gene: TRBV7-9
clone size: NA
J gene: TRBJ2-3
D gene: NA

CDR3 protein: CASRRGQDTGELFF
V gene: TRBV27
clone size: once
J gene: TRBJ2-2
D gene: TRBD1

CDR3 protein: CASRNLIGASSYEQYF
V gene: TRBV5-1
clone size: once
J gene: TRBJ2-7
D gene: NA

CDR3 protein: CASRDRDGVNEKLFF
V gene: TRBV10-2
clone size: NA
J gene: TRBJ1-4
D gene: NA

CDR3 protein: CASSLVEVGNEQFF
V gene: TRBV7-9
clone size: NA
J gene: TRBJ2-1
D gene: NA

CDR3 protein: CASSLDPGTGDEAKNIQYF
V gene: TRBV5-1
clone size: NA
J gene: TRBJ2-4
D gene: TRBD1

CDR3 protein: CASSQARKETVGRNFYEQYF
V gene: TRBV4-3
clone size: NA
J gene: TRBJ2-7
D gene: NA

CDR3 protein: CASSFLGLWIYEQYF
V gene: TRBV27
clone size: NA
J gene: TRBJ2-7
D gene: NA

CDR3 protein: CASSAPTSGFSYEQYF
V gene: TRBV10-1
clone size: once
J gene: TRBJ2-7
D gene: TRBD2

CDR3 protein: CSVVGTQEGNEQFF
V gene: TRBV29-1
clone size: NA
J gene: TRBJ2-1
D gene: NA

CDR3 protein: CASSELSGEGFHEQYF
V gene: TRBV2
clone size: NA
J gene: TRBJ2-7
D gene: NA

CDR3 protein: CASSQEIPLNTEAFF
V gene: TRBV4-1
clone size: NA
J gene: TRBJ1-1
D gene: NA

CDR3 protein: CASSLLARGSNTEAFF
V gene: TRBV13
clone size: NA
J gene: TRBJ1-1
D gene: NA

CDR3 protein: CASSEWGTDTQYF
V gene: TRBV25-1
clone size: NA
J gene: TRBJ2-3
D gene: NA

CDR3 protein: CATSREAGSYNEQFF
V gene: TRBV15
clone size: NA
J gene: TRBJ2-1
D gene: TRBD2

CDR3 protein: CASTQGFEQFF
V gene: TRBV19
clone size: NA
J gene: TRBJ2-1
D gene: NA

CDR3 protein: CAISDWQVGDTEAFF
V gene: TRBV10-3
clone size: NA
J gene: TRBJ1-1
D gene: NA

CDR3 protein: CASRVDRGPTSYEQYF
V gene: TRBV2
clone size: NA
J gene: TRBJ2-7
D gene: TRBD1

CDR3 protein: CASSHTRGGDTQYF
V gene: TRBV6-5
clone size: NA
J gene: TRBJ2-3
D gene: NA

CDR3 protein: CASKIRTGSYEQYF
V gene: TRBV27
clone size: NA
J gene: TRBJ2-7
D gene: TRBD1

CDR3 protein: CASSLWELNTEAFF
V gene: TRBV7-9
clone size: NA
J gene: TRBJ1-1
D gene: NA

CDR3 protein: CASSFPTVATEETQYF
V gene: TRBV7-9
clone size: NA
J gene: TRBJ2-5
D gene: NA

CDR3 protein: CASSQDWGSEQFF
V gene: TRBV4-2
clone size: once
J gene: TRBJ2-1
D gene: NA

CDR3 protein: CASRPSGSSYEQYF
V gene: TRBV19
clone size: NA
J gene: TRBJ2-7
D gene: TRBD2

CDR3 protein: CAISQLGSYNEQFF
V gene: TRBV10-3
clone size: NA
J gene: TRBJ2-1
D gene: NA

CDR3 protein: CASSESPGEVMNSYEQYF
V gene: TRBV6-1
clone size: once
J gene: TRBJ2-7
D gene: NA